One T cell receptor (beta chain) is described in this entry. The antigen remains unidentified. Profiled with immunoSEQ multiplex PCR; TCRdb holds only in-frame clones, not every one. The sample carries 95,000 to 150,000 clones, 88% recorded once. These data originate in a study of T cell responses to AZD1222 COVID-19 vaccine. Trimming removed 4 bases from V and 2 bases from J, with 11 bases in between. This CDR3 has 14 residues. CDR1 is WNHNN and CDR2 is SYGVQD in the germline V gene (reference sequence). Study-level results: The study sampled repertoires only after the peak T cell response. Donors were chiefly white British, with a greater number of females, and clonal diversity was perhaps underestimated. Seropositivity was recorded at baseline in only a handful of AZD1222 recipients. Regions left unmutated in variants are reportedly the target of nearly half of spike-specific TCRs.

The V and J genes are TRBV10-1 and TRBJ1-1; D gene uncertain. The sample was peripheral blood, taken on day 0 of AZD1222 vaccination. The source is an adult in good health. CDR3 residues: CASSAGLSNTEAFF. DNA for the CDR3: TGCGCCAGCAGTGCCGGTCTAAGTAACACTGAAGCTTTCTTT.